Sequencing of this T cell receptor beta chain was carried out in a study of identical twins. Study observations and caveats: Models, which agreed with sharing between unrelated individuals, nonetheless underestimated the out-of-frame TCR alpha sharing seen in monozygotic twins.

There were only healthy Caucasians among the donors. A universal primer site came from template switching; cDNA carried unique molecular identifiers. In TCRdb, the 5' RACE reads were re-called with MiXCR into one record per CDR3 protein. The sample has about 890,000 distinct CDR3 sequences, 12% seen once. As concerns this clonotype: Its antigen is currently unknown.

CDR1 and CDR2 (germline): SNHLY, FYNNEI. V was pared by 4 bases and J by 8 bases, with 12 bases between. This CDR3 contains 13 residues. These sequences were also reported in another study, on yellow fever vaccine responses in identical twins.

The chain recombines TRBV2 with TRBJ2-1; TRBD1 might be the D (5 bases). The source is a woman between 18 and 29 years old in good health. What was sequenced was PBMCs. In nucleotides, the CDR3 is TGTGCCAGCAGTGTGGCAGGGTCGGATGAGCAGTTCTTC. Protein sequence: CASSVAGSDEQFF.